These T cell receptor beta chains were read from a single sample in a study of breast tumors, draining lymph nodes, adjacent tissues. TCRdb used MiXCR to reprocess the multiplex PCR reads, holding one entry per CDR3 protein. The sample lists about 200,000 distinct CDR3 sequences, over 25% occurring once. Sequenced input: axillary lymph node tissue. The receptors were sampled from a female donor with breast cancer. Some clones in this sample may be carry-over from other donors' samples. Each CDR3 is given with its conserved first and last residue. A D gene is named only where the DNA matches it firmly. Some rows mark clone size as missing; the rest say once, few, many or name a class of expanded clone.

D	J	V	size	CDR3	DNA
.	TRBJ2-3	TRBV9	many	CASSVVGGQLDTQYF	TGTGCCAGCAGCGTAGTGGGAGGCCAACTAGATACGCAGTATTTT
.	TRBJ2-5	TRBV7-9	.	CASSPGGGKEAQYF	TGTGCCAGCAGCCCAGGAGGGGGAAAGGAGGCCCAGTACTTC
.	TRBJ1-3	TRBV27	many	CASIGNTIYF	TGTGCCAGCATAGGAAACACCATATATTTT
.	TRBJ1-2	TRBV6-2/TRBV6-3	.	CASSHSTENVYGYTF	TGTGCCAGCAGTCACTCGACGGAGAATGTCTATGGCTACACCTTC
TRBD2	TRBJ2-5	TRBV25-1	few	CASSASGQETQYF	TGTGCCAGCAGTGCTAGCGGACAAGAGACCCAGTACTTC
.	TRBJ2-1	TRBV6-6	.	CASSPLVLNEQFF	TGTGCCAGCAGCCCACTAGTTCTCAATGAGCAGTTCTTC
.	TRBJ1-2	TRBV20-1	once	CSAVQGYTF	TGCAGTGCTGTACAGGGCTACACCTTC
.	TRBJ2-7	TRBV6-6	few	CASSHGDEQYF	TGTGCCAGCAGTCACGGGGACGAGCAGTACTTC
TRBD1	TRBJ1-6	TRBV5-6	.	CASSQGTGSGSPLHF	TGTGCCAGCAGCCAGGGGACAGGGAGCGGTTCACCCCTCCACTTT
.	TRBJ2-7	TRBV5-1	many	CASKPAAGEHEQYF	TGCGCCAGCAAACCCGCCGCAGGGGAACACGAGCAGTACTTC
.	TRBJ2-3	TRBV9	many	CASSINWDTQYF	TGTGCCAGCAGCATCAATTGGGATACGCAGTATTTT
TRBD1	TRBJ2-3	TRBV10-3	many	CAISFRTGGTDTQYF	TGTGCCATCAGTTTTCGGACAGGGGGCACAGATACGCAGTATTTT
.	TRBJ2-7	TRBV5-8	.	CASSLQSSYEQYF	TGTGCCAGCAGCTTGCAATCATCCTACGAGCAGTACTTC
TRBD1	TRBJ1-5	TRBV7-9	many	CASSSTGGDQPQHF	TGTGCCAGCAGCTCGACAGGGGGCGATCAGCCCCAGCATTTT
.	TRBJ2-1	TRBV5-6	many	CASSLLDPLNEQFF	TGTGCCAGCAGCTTGTTGGACCCCCTCAATGAGCAGTTCTTC
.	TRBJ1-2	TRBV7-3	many	CASSPGGEDYGYTF	TGTGCCAGCAGCCCCGGTGGGGAGGACTATGGCTACACCTTC
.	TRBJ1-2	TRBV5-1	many	CASSLVSNYGYTF	TGCGCCAGCAGCTTGGTGTCTAACTATGGCTACACCTTC
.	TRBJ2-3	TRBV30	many	CAWSIQRATQYF	TGTGCCTGGAGTATTCAGCGGGCTACGCAGTATTTT
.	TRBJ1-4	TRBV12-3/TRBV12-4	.	CASSPLTGEGKLFF	TGTGCCAGCAGTCCCCTGACAGGTGAGGGAAAACTGTTTTTT
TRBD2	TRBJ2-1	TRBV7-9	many	CASSPPGLGGLFPEQFF	TGTGCCAGCAGCCCACCCGGTCTGGGGGGACTATTTCCGGAACAGTTCTTC
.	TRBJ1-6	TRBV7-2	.	CASSLVRGSPLHF	TGTGCCAGCAGCTTAGTTAGGGGTTCACCCCTCCACTTT
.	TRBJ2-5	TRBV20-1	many	CSAPTVSETQYF	TGCAGTGCTCCGACAGTGTCAGAGACCCAGTACTTC
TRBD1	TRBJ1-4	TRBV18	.	CASSPSGTGSEKLFF	TGTGCCAGCTCACCATCCGGGACAGGGAGTGAAAAACTGTTTTTT
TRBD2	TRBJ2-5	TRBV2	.	CASSVTIAGEGETQYF	TGTGCCAGCAGTGTAACCATAGCGGGAGAAGGAGAGACCCAGTACTTC
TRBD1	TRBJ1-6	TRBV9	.	CASSTTSGRDRGGYNSPLHF	TGTGCCAGCAGCACAACTAGCGGGAGGGACAGGGGGGGCTATAATTCACCCCTCCACTTT
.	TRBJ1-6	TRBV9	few	CASSVEGSRSPLHF	TGTGCCAGCAGCGTAGAAGGGTCCCGTTCACCCCTCCACTTT
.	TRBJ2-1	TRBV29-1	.	CSVVYFCATRGGGGYEQFF	.
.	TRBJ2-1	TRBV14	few	CASSQDEASFYPTEQFF	TGTGCCAGCAGCCAAGATGAAGCGAGCTTTTACCCCACGGAGCAGTTCTTC
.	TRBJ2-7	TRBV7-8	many	CASSDPGASSYEQYF	TGTGCCAGCAGCGACCCTGGCGCTAGCTCCTACGAGCAGTACTTC
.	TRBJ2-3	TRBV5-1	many	CASSLRGGHTQYF	TGCGCCAGCAGCCTGAGAGGAGGCCATACGCAGTATTTT
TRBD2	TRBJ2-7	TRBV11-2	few	CASSLTGTTGGASYEQYF	TGTGCCAGCAGCTTAACCGGGACTACCGGGGGGGCCTCCTACGAGCAGTACTTC
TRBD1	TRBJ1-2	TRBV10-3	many	CAISESRDRGVYGYTF	TGTGCCATCAGTGAGTCGAGGGACAGGGGGGTCTATGGCTACACCTTC
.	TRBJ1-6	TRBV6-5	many	CASSYDWDGVNSPLHF	TGTGCCAGCAGTTACGACTGGGACGGTGTGAATTCACCCCTCCACTTT
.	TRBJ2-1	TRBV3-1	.	CATRGSSYNEQFF	TGTGCCACCCGGGGGAGCTCCTACAATGAGCAGTTCTTC
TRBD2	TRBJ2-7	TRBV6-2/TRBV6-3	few	CASSPWTSREQYF	TGTGCCAGCAGTCCCTGGACTAGTCGCGAGCAGTACTTC
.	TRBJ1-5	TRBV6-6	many	CASSYSREQPQHF	TGTGCCAGCAGTTACAGCAGGGAACAGCCCCAGCATTTT
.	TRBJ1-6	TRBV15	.	CATSREGLNNSPLHF	TGTGCCACCAGCAGAGAGGGGTTGAATAATTCACCCCTCCACTTT
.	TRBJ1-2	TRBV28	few	CASESFPGRGDGYTF	TGTGCCAGCGAAAGTTTTCCGGGACGGGGGGATGGCTACACCTTC
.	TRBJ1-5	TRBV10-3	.	CAISESQETQHF	TGTGCCATCAGTGAGTCTCAAGAGACCCAGCATTTT
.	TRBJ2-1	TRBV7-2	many	CASSLALARGGEQFF	TGTGCCAGCAGCTTAGCGCTCGCCAGGGGCGGTGAGCAGTTCTTC